Following are 25 T cell receptor beta chains from one sample sequenced in a study of cytomegalovirus exposure and HLA in healthy donors. The PCR contained 60 Vbeta and 13 Jbeta primers. Only in-frame clones appear in the TCRdb table, and some are missing; sequencing was by immunoSEQ multiplex PCR. The sample yields about 100,000 clones, about 76% seen once. What was sequenced was PBMCs. The receptors shown here come from a man aged 35-49 years in good health and CMV-seropositive.

The rearrangement joins TRBV4-1 to TRBJ2-1; weak D call: TRBD1 (6 bases). The ends were cut back, 0 bases at V and 7 bases at J, with 16 bases in the middle. Germline V lookup: CDR1 MGHRA, CDR2 YSYEKL. The length of the CDR3 is 16 residues. Written as DNA, the CDR3 is TGCGCCAGCAGCCAAGATATTGGGACAACAGGAAATGAGCAGTTCTTC. As protein: CASSQDIGTTGNEQFF.

The chain joins TRBV18 to TRBJ2-1; 10 positions match TRBD1. This CDR3 spans 17 amino acids. The V and J ends lost 0 bases and 6 bases, in that order; junction bases with no gene match: 8. The V gene's germline CDR1 is KGHSH and CDR2 LQKENI. The CDR3 DNA follows: TGTGCCAGCTCACCACCTGCCGGGGGACAGGGGCGCAATGAGCAGTTCTTC. Translation: CASSPPAGGQGRNEQFF.

The chain carries TRBV5-1 and TRBJ2-2; 7 nucleotides align to TRBD1. This CDR3 is built from 16 residues. Germline CDR1 SGHRS, CDR2 YFSETQ. Germline trimming cut 1 base from V and 5 bases from J; bases unmatched to any gene: 8. The CDR3 loop reads CASSLRAAGGTGELFF. The CDR3 DNA follows: TGCGCCAGCAGCTTGCGCGCGGCAGGGGGAACCGGGGAGCTGTTTTTT.

This clone was seen more than once but under ten times. The rearrangement links TRBV10-3 to TRBJ2-3; 9 bases are a match to TRBD2. The length of the CDR3 is 12 residues. The germline V gene encodes CDR1 ENHRY and CDR2 SYGVKD. Trimming cost V 5 bases and J 14 bases; bases outside gene matches: 8. This CDR3 reads CAISSARGGAYF. CDR3 in DNA: TGTGCCATCAGTTCTGCGCGGGGGGGAGCGTATTTT.

V is TRBV2 and J is TRBJ1-2; no firm D call. Looked up from germline, CDR1 is SNHLY and CDR2 is FYNNEI. This CDR3 is 15 amino acids long. Trimming took off 1 base at V and 4 bases at J, with 13 bases between the two ends. The DNA of the CDR3 is TGTGCCAGCAGTGAAGGGGGAGGCAGGCTCTATGGCTACACCTTC. Its protein is CASSEGGGRLYGYTF.

The V gene is TRBV19, the J gene TRBJ1-1, with D unresolved. V was clipped by 3 bases and J by 0 bases, with 11 bases between them. This CDR3 has 15 amino acids. Germline V lookup: CDR1 LNHDA, CDR2 SQIVND (reference sequence). DNA for the CDR3: TGTGCCAGTAGTATCGGGAACACCGTGAACACTGAAGCTTTCTTT. Translation: CASSIGNTVNTEAFF.

The count of this clone is one. The chain is built from TRBV29-1 and TRBJ1-1, with 7 bases fitting TRBD1. CDR1 is SQVTM and CDR2 is ANQGSEA in the germline V gene. The CDR3 consists of 14 residues. The ends lost 4 bases at V and 1 base at J; junction bases unmatched: 6. Here the CDR3 reads CSVATGTANTEAFF. The CDR3 coding sequence is TGCAGCGTTGCAACCGGGACAGCGAACACTGAAGCTTTCTTT.

This clone has just one count. The chain couples TRBV5-1 to TRBJ1-2; possible D gene TRBD1, 6 bases. In germline, CDR1 is SGHRS, CDR2 YFSETQ. The CDR3 runs 16 residues. V lost 4 bases, J lost 6 bases, and 22 bases lay in between. CDR3 nucleotides: TGCGCCAGCAGCCCCCGGGACACCCTCAGAACACATGGCTACACCTTC. Translating it yields CASSPRDTLRTHGYTF.

This clone was picked up one time. V usage is TRBV4-2 and J usage is TRBJ2-5; tentative D call: TRBD2 (7 bases). From germline, CDR1 is LGHNA and CDR2 YNFKEQ. This CDR3 comprises 14 residues. V shed 0 bases and J shed 4 bases, with 9 bases lying between them. The CDR3 nucleotides read TGTGCCAGCAGCCAAGACGGGGGGCCAGAGACCCAGTACTTC. Its protein product is CASSQDGGPETQYF.

The CDR3 sequence is CASLQAGGYEQYF. The CDR3 bases are TGTGCCAGCCTACAAGCGGGGGGCTACGAGCAGTACTTC. The chain carries TRBV13 and TRBJ2-7, with 9 positions matching TRBD2. Trimming cost V 8 bases and J 3 bases; bases outside gene matches: 5. This CDR3 has 13 amino acids. Per germline, CDR1 PRHDT and CDR2 FYEKMQ (reference sequence).

The rearrangement links TRBV25-1 to TRBJ1-4; D call uncertain. The ends were cut back, 2 bases at V and 4 bases at J, with 11 bases in the middle. The CDR3 extends over 15 amino acids. CDR1 and CDR2 from the germline V gene are MGHDK and SYGVNS. CDR3 amino acids: CASSEPARGNEKLFF. For the CDR3, the DNA is TGTGCCAGCAGTGAACCAGCCCGCGGTAATGAAAAACTGTTTTTT.

The chain joins TRBV5-4 to TRBJ2-1; the match to TRBD2 covers 10 bases. Per germline, CDR1 SGHNT and CDR2 YYREEE (reference sequence). V was pared by 4 bases and J by 1 base, with 8 bases of the junction left unmatched. The CDR3 consists of 17 residues. The chain's CDR3 is CASSPFRTSGSYNEQFF. CDR3 DNA sequence: TGTGCCAGCAGCCCATTCCGGACTAGCGGATCCTACAATGAGCAGTTCTTC.

This clone occurred a few times. The chain is built from TRBV7-8 and TRBJ1-4; 10 nucleotides align to TRBD1. This CDR3 comprises 15 residues. Germline CDR1 and CDR2: SGHVS and FQNEAQ. The trim removed 3 bases at V and 6 bases at J, leaving 4 bases unmatched. CDR3 sequence reads: CASSFTGTGDEKLFF. CDR3 bases: TGTGCCAGCAGCTTTACCGGGACAGGGGATGAAAAACTGTTTTTT.

The V gene is TRBV9, the J gene TRBJ2-3; D is undetermined. The CDR3 has 14 residues. Trimming removed 4 bases from V and 4 bases from J, with 13 bases in between. The germline V gene has CDR1 SGDLS and CDR2 YYNGEE. CDR3 region: CASSPQRSADTQYF. In nucleotides, the CDR3 is TGTGCCAGCAGCCCCCAACGAAGCGCAGATACGCAGTATTTT.

V and J are TRBV6-1 and TRBJ1-6; no firm D call. V dropped 2 bases and J dropped 15 bases, with 17 bases sitting between them. CDR1 is MNHNS and CDR2 is SASEGT in the germline V gene. CDR3 length: 14 amino acids. As DNA, the CDR3 is TGTGCCAGCAGTGAAACCCCAGGAAATCATCTCCTCCACTTT. Translated: CASSETPGNHLLHF.

This chain connects TRBV21-1 to TRBJ2-3; the D call in the table, TRBD2, was not verified against the DNA. TRBV21-1 is an annotated pseudogene. The CDR3 has 17 amino acids. CDR3 amino acids: CASSKGTSGRITDTQYF. CDR3 bases: TGTGCCAGCAGCAAAGGGACTAGCGGGAGGATCACAGATACGCAGTATTTT.

V is TRBV28 and J is TRBJ2-7, with 7 bases aligning to TRBD1. V lost 7 bases, J lost 3 bases, and 6 bases stayed unmatched. Germline V CDR1 and CDR2: MDHEN, SYDVKM. CDR3 length equals 13 residues. CDR3 amino acids: CASNPRTGYEQYF. DNA for the CDR3: TGTGCCAGCAACCCAAGGACAGGCTACGAGCAGTACTTC.

The chain recombines TRBV25-1 with TRBJ2-5, with TRBD1 identical over 7 bases. Per the germline V gene, CDR1 is MGHDK and CDR2 is SYGVNS. The J segment lost 0 bases and the V segment lost 2 bases, leaving 3 bases of the junction unmatched. The CDR3 consists of 15 residues. In DNA, the CDR3 is TGTGCCAGCAGTGAAATACAGGGGCACCAAGAGACCCAGTACTTC. This translates into CASSEIQGHQETQYF.

V and J are TRBV9 and TRBJ2-3, with D possibly being TRBD1 (6 bases). The V gene lost 3 bases and the J gene lost 6 bases, with 14 bases spanning the gap. The CDR3 totals 14 residues. CDR1 is SGDLS, CDR2 YYNGEE, per germline. The CDR3: CASSAGHLGDTQYF. The CDR3 DNA is TGTGCCAGCAGCGCGGGACACCTTGGGGATACGCAGTATTTT.

The CDR3 DNA follows: TGTGCCAGCACGACTAGCTGGGGTAACAATGAGCAGTTCTTC. Its translation: CASTTSWGNNEQFF. V is TRBV6-1 and J is TRBJ2-1, with TRBD2 identical over 7 bases. Unmatched junction bases numbered 8, after V lost 7 bases and J lost 5 bases. The CDR3 is 14 residues long. Looked up from germline, CDR1 is MNHNS and CDR2 is SASEGT.

V gene TRBV5-3 combines with J gene TRBJ2-7; TRBD2 is a possible D gene (5 bases). Being an ORF, TRBV5-3 has a function that is uncertain. CDR3 size: 16 residues. V lost 0 bases and J 3 bases, leaving 16 bases between the germline ends. The CDR3 DNA follows: TGTGCCAGAAGCTTGGATCGGGTGGGAGTCATCTACGAGCAGTACTTC. It encodes CARSLDRVGVIYEQYF.

The chain uses TRBV5-4 and TRBJ2-6; D might be TRBD1 (5 bases). The CDR3 consists of 15 residues. V dropped 4 bases and J dropped 0 bases, with 8 bases sitting between them. The germline V gene has CDR1 SGHNT and CDR2 YYREEE (reference sequence). CDR3 in amino acids: CASSTQGSGANVLTF. DNA for the CDR3: TGTGCCAGCAGCACCCAGGGCTCTGGGGCCAACGTCCTGACTTTC.

The gene calls are TRBV28 and TRBJ2-7, with D possibly matching TRBD2 (5 bases). Trimming cost V 6 bases and J 3 bases, with 15 bases left between them. This CDR3 comprises 14 residues. Germline values: CDR1 MDHEN, CDR2 SYDVKM. CDR3 DNA: TGTGCCAGCAGGGGATACCGGGGAAGCTACGAGCAGTACTTC. Its translation is CASRGYRGSYEQYF.

The rearrangement uses TRBV19 and TRBJ1-2; D is possibly TRBD1 (5 bases). V was clipped by 7 bases and J by 8 bases, with 14 bases between them. The germline V gene encodes CDR1 LNHDA and CDR2 SQIVND (reference sequence). The CDR3 has 12 amino acids. The CDR3 nucleotides are TGTGCCAGTAACGTTGGTTCAGGGGGCTACACCTTC. Translating it yields CASNVGSGGYTF.

The J gene is TRBJ1-5, the V gene TRBV15; 12 nucleotides agree with TRBD1. In germline, CDR1 is LNHNV, CDR2 YYDKDF (reference sequence). J lost 6 bases, V lost 5 bases, and 5 bases had no gene match. The CDR3 spans 15 residues. The CDR3 is CATSGDRGRGQPQHF. The CDR3 coding sequence is TGTGCCACCAGCGGGGACAGGGGGCGCGGTCAGCCCCAGCATTTT.